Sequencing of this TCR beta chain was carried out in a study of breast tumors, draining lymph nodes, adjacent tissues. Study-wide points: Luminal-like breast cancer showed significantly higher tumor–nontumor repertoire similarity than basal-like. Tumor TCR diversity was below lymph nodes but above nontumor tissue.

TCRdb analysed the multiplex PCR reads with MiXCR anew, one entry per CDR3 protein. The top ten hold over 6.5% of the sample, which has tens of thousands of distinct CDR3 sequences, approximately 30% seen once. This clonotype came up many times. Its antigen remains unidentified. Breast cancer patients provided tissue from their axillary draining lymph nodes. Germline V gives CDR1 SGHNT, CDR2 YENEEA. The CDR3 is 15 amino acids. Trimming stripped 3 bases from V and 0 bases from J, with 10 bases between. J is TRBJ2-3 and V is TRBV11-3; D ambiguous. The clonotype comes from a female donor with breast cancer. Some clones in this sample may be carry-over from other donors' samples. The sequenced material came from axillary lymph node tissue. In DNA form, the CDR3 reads TGTGCCAGCAGCTTTTCCAGACATAGCACAGATACGCAGTATTTT. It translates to CASSFSRHSTDTQYF.